This TCR beta chain came from a study of blood T cell repertoires in COVID-19. Study as a whole: Donors in the United States, Italy and Spain gave samples during acute or convalescent COVID-19. In each case, the material was cDNA or gDNA derived from T cells, B-cell-depleted T cells, or PBMCs.

In the original analysis: Amplification from reference gene primers served as the basis for estimated nucleated cell counts. Here immunoSEQ multiplex PCR was the method, and the copy in TCRdb shows in-frame clones only, minus some. That table gives V, J and clone size, and the DNA gave D and trimming. Of roughly 140,000 clones listed, more than 75% are singletons. Germline lookup yields CDR1 LNHDA and CDR2 SQIVND (reference sequence). The J segment lost 5 bases and the V segment lost 5 bases, leaving 5 bases of the junction unmatched. The length of the CDR3 is 14 residues. This TCR was recovered from a woman of 80 years or more with acute or convalescent COVID-19. The V gene is TRBV19, the J gene TRBJ2-2, with 7 bases lining up with TRBD1. Sequenced material: peripheral blood. The CDR3 spells CASSFGRGTGELFF. The CDR3, as DNA: TGTGCCAGTAGTTTTGGCAGGGGGACCGGGGAGCTGTTTTTT.